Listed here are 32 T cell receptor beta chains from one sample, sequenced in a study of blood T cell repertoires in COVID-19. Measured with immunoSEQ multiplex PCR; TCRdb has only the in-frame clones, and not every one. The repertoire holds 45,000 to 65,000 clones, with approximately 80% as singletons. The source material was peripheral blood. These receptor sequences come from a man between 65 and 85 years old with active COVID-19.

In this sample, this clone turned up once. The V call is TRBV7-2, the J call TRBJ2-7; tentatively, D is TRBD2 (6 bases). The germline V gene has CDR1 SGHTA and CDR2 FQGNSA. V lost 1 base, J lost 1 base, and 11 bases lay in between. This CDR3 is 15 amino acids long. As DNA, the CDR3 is TGTGCCAGCAGCTTAGAGGCAGGGAGGTCCTACGAGCAGTACTTC. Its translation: CASSLEAGRSYEQYF.

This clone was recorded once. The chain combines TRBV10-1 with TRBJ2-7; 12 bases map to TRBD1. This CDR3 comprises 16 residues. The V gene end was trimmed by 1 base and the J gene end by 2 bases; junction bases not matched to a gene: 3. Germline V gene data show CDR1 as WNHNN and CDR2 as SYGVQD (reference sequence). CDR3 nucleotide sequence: TGCGCCAGCAGTGAGTTGGGACAGGGGGCTCCCTACGAGCAGTACTTC. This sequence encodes CASSELGQGAPYEQYF.

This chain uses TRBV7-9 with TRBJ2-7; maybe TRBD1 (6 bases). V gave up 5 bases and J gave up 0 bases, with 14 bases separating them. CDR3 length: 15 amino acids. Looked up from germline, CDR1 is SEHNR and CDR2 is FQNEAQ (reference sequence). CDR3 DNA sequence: TGTGCCAGCAGCGAACAGGGTTCTGGCTCCTACGAGCAGTACTTC. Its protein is CASSEQGSGSYEQYF.

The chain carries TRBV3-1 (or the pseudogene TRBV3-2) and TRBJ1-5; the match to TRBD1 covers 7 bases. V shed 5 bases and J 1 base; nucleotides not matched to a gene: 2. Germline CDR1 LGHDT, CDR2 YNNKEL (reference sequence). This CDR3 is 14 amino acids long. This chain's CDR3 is CASSAGGSNQPQHF. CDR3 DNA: TGTGCCAGCAGCGCAGGGGGGAGCAATCAGCCCCAGCATTTT.

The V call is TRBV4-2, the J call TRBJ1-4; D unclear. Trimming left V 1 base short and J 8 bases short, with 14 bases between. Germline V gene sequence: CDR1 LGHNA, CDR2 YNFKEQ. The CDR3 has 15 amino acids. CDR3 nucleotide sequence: TGTGCCAGCAGCCAAGGGTCCCTAGTAGAGGAAAAACTGTTTTTT. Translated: CASSQGSLVEEKLFF.

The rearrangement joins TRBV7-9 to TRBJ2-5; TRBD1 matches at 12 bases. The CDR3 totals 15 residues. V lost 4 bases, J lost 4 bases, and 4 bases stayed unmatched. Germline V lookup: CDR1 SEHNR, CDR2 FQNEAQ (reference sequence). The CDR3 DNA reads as TGTGCCAGCAGCTCCGGGACAGGGGGCCGAGAGACCCAGTACTTC. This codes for CASSSGTGGRETQYF.

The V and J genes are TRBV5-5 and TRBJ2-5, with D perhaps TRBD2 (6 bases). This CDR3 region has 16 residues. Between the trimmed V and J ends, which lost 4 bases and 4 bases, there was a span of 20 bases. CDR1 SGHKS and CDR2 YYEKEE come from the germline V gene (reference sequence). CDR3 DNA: TGTGCCAGCAGCAGAAAACGGGAGACTTGGTTAGAGACCCAGTACTTC. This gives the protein CASSRKRETWLETQYF. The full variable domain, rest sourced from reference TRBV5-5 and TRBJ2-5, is DAGVTQSPTHLIKTRGQQVTLRCSPISGHKSVSWYQQVLGQGPQFIFQYYEKEERGRGNFPDRFSARQFPNYSSELNVNALLLGDSALYLCASSRKRETWLETQYFGPGTRLLVL.

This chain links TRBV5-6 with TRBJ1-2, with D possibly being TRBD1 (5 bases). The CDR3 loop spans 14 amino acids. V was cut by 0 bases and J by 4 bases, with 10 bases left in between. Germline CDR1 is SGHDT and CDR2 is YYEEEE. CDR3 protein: CASSLGGLSYGYTF. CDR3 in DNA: TGTGCCAGCAGCTTGGGGGGACTCAGCTATGGCTACACCTTC.

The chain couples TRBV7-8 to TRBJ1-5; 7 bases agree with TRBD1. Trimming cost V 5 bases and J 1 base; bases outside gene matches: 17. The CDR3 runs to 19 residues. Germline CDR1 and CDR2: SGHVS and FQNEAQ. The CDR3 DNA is TGTGCCAGCAGCCCTTTTCGCGACTACAGGGGCGGCAGCAATCAGCCCCAGCATTTT. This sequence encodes CASSPFRDYRGGSNQPQHF. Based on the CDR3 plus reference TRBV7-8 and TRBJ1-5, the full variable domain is GAGVSQSPRYKVAKRGQDVALRCDPISGHVSLFWYQQALGQGPEFLTYFQNEAQLDKSGLPSDRFFAERPEGSVSTLKIQRTQQEDSAVYLCASSPFRDYRGGSNQPQHFGDGTRLSIL.

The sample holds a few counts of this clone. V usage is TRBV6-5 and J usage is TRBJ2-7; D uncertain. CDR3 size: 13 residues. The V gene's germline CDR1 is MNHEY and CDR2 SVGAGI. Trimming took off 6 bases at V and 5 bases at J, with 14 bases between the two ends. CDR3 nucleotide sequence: TGTGCCAGCAGCACTCACAGTGCCGACGAGCAGTACTTC. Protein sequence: CASSTHSADEQYF.

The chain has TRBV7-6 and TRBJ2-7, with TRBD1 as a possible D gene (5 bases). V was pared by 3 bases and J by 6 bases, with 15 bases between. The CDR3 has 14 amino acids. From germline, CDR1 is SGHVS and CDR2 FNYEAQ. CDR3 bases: TGTGCCAGCAGCTTTGACGCCGCCCAGGGCGAGCAGTACTTC. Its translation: CASSFDAAQGEQYF.

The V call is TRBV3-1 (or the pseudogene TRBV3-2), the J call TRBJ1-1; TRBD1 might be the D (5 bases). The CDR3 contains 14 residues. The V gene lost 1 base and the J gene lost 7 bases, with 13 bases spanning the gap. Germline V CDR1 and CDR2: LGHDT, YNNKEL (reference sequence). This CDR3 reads CASSQVAGKGEAFF. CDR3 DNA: TGTGCCAGCAGCCAAGTTGCAGGGAAGGGTGAAGCTTTCTTT.

In DNA form, the CDR3 reads TGTGCCAGCAGCCAAGATCCACCTAGTAGCGGGCGGAAAGAGACCCAGTACTTC. Amino acid sequence: CASSQDPPSSGRKETQYF. This sequence joins TRBV3-1 (or the pseudogene TRBV3-2) and TRBJ2-5; 7 nucleotides line up with TRBD2. Losses at the gene ends were 0 bases for V and 3 bases for J; bases not matched to a gene: 13. The CDR3 runs to 18 residues. Germline V lookup: CDR1 LGHDT, CDR2 YNNKEL (reference sequence).

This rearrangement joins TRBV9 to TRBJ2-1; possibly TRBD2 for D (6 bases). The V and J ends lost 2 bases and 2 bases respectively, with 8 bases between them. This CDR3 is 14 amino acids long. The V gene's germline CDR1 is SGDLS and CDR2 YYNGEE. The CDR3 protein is CASSVGGTYNEQFF. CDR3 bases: TGTGCCAGCAGCGTCGGGGGAACCTACAATGAGCAGTTCTTC.

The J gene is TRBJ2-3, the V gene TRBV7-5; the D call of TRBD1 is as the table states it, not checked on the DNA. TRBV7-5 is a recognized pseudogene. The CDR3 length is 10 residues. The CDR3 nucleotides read TGTGTCAGAAGCTTAGGGGACAAGGATTTT. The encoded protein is CVRSLGDKDF.

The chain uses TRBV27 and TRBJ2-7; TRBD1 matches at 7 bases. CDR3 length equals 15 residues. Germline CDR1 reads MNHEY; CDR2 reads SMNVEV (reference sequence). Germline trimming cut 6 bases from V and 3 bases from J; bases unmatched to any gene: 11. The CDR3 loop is CASSGARGIGYEQYF. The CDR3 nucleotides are TGTGCCAGCAGCGGAGCCAGGGGGATAGGCTACGAGCAGTACTTC.

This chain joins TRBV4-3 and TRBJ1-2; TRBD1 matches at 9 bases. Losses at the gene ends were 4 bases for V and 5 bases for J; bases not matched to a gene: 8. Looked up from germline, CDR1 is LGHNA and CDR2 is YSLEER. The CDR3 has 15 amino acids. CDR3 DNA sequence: TGCGCCAGCAGCCCAGGGGACAGGGAATTGTATGGCTACACCTTC. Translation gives CASSPGDRELYGYTF.

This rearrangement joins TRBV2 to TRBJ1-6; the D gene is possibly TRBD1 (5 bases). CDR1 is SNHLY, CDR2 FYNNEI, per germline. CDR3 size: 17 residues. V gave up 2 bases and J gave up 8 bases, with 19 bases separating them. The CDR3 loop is CASSEKSWGQGYSPLHF. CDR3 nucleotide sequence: TGTGCCAGCAGTGAAAAGAGTTGGGGTCAGGGATATTCACCCCTCCACTTT.

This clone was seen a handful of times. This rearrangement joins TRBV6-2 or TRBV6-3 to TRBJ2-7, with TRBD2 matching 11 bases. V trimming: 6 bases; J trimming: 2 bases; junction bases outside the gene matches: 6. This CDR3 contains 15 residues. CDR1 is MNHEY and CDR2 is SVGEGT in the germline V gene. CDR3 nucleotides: TGTGCCAGCAGCCCCAGACTAGCGGGGACCTACGAGCAGTACTTC. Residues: CASSPRLAGTYEQYF.

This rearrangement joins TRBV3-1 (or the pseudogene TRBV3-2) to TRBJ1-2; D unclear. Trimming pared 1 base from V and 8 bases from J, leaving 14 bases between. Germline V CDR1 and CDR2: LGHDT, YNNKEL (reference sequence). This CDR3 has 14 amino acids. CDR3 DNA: TGTGCCAGCAGCCAAGGACGGACTAGAAGGGGCTACACCTTC. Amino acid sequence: CASSQGRTRRGYTF.

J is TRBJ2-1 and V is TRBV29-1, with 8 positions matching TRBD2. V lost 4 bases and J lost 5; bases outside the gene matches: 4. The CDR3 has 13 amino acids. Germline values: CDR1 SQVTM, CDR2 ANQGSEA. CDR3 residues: CSVATSGDNEQFF. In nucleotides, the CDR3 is TGCAGCGTTGCAACTAGCGGAGACAATGAGCAGTTCTTC.

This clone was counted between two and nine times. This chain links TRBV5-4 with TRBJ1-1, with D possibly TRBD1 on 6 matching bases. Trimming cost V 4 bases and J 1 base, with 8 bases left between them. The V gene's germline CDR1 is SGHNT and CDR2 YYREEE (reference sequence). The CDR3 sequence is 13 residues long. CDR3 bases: TGTGCCAGCAGCGCGACAGGGAACACTGAAGCTTTCTTT. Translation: CASSATGNTEAFF.

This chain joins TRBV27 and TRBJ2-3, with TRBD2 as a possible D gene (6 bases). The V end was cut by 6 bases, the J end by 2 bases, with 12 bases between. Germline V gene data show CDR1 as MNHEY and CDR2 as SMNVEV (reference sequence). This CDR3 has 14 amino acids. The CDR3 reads CASREGFSTDTQYF. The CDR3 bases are TGTGCCAGCAGGGAGGGGTTTTCCACAGATACGCAGTATTTT.

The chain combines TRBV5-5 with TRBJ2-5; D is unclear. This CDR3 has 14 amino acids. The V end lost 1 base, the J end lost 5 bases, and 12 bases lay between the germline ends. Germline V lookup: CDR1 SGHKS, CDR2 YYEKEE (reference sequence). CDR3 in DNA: TGTGCCAGCAGCTTGAGAGTAGCTCCGGAGACCCAGTACTTC. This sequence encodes CASSLRVAPETQYF.

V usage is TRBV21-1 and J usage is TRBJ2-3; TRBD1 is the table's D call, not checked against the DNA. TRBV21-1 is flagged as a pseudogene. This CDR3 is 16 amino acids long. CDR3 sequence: CASSKRGRVVTDTQYF. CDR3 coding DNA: TGTGCCAGCAGCAAAAGGGGCAGGGTGGTCACAGATACGCAGTATTTT.

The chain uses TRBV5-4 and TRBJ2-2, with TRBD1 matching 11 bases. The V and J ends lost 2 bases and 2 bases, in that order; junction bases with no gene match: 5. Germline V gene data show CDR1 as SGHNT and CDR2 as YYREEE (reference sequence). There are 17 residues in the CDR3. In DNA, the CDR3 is TGTGCCAGCAGCTTCGGGACAGGGGGTGTCAACACCGGGGAGCTGTTTTTT. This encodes CASSFGTGGVNTGELFF.

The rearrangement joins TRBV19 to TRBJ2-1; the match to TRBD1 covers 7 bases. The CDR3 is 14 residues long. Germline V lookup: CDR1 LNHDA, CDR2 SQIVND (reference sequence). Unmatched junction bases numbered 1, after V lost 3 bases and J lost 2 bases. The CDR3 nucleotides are TGTGCCAGTAGTATTCAGGGGGCCTACAATGAGCAGTTCTTC. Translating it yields CASSIQGAYNEQFF. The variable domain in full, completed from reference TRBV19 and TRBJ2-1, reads DGGITQSPKYLFRKEGQNVTLSCEQNLNHDAMYWYRQDPGQGLRLIYYSQIVNDFQKGDIAEGYSVSREKKESFPLTVTSAQKNPTAFYLCASSIQGAYNEQFFGPGTRLTVL.

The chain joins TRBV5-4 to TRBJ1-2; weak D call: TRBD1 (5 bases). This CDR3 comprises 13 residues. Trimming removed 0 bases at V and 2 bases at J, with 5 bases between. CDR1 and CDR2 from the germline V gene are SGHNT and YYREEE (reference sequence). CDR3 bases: TGTGCCAGCAGCTTGGACAGGAACTATGGCTACACCTTC. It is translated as CASSLDRNYGYTF. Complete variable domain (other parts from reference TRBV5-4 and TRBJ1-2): ETGVTQSPTHLIKTRGQQVTLRCSSQSGHNTVSWYQQALGQGPQFIFQYYREEENGRGNFPPRFSGLQFPNYSSELNVNALELDDSALYLCASSLDRNYGYTFGSGTRLTVV.

CDR3 nucleotide sequence: TGTGCCAGCAGCTTGGAGGCGGGGGTTAGCAATCAGCCCCAGCATTTT. It yields the protein CASSLEAGVSNQPQHF. This chain connects TRBV7-6 to TRBJ1-5, with D tentatively TRBD1 (5 bases). This CDR3 spans 16 amino acids. Between the trimmed V and J ends, which lost 3 bases and 0 bases, there was a span of 12 bases. In germline, CDR1 is SGHVS, CDR2 FNYEAQ.

CDR3 amino acids: CASGGGGRNYGYTF. The CDR3 region has the DNA TGTGCCAGCGGGGGCGGGGGGCGTAACTATGGCTACACCTTC. The genes are TRBV27 and TRBJ1-2; a weak D match, TRBD1 (6 bases). The V end lost 8 bases, the J end lost 1 base, and 14 bases lay between the germline ends. Germline lookup yields CDR1 MNHEY and CDR2 SMNVEV (reference sequence). The CDR3 covers 14 residues.

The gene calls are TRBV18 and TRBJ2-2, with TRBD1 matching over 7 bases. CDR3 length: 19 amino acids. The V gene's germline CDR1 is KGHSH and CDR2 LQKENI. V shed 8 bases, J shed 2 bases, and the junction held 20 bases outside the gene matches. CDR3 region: CASVNKGGQPRKNTGELFF. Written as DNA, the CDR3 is TGTGCCAGCGTAAATAAAGGGGGACAGCCAAGAAAAAACACCGGGGAGCTGTTTTTT.

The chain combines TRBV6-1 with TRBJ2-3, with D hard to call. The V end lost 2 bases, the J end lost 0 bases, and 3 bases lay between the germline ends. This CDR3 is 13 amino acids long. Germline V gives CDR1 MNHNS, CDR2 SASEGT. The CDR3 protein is CASSEQSTDTQYF. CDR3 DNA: TGTGCCAGCAGTGAACAGAGCACAGATACGCAGTATTTT.